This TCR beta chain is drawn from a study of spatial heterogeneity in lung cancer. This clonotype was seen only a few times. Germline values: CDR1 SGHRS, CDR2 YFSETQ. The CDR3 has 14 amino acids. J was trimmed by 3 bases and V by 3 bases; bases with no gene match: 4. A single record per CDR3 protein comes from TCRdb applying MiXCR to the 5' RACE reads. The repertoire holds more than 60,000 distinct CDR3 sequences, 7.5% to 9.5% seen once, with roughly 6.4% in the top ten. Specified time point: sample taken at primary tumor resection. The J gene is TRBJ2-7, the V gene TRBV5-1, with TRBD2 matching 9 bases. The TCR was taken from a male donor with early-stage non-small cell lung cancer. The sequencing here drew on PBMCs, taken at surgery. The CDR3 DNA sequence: TGCGCCAGCAGCTCCCAGACTAGCGGCTACGAGCAGTACTTC. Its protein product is CASSSQTSGYEQYF.